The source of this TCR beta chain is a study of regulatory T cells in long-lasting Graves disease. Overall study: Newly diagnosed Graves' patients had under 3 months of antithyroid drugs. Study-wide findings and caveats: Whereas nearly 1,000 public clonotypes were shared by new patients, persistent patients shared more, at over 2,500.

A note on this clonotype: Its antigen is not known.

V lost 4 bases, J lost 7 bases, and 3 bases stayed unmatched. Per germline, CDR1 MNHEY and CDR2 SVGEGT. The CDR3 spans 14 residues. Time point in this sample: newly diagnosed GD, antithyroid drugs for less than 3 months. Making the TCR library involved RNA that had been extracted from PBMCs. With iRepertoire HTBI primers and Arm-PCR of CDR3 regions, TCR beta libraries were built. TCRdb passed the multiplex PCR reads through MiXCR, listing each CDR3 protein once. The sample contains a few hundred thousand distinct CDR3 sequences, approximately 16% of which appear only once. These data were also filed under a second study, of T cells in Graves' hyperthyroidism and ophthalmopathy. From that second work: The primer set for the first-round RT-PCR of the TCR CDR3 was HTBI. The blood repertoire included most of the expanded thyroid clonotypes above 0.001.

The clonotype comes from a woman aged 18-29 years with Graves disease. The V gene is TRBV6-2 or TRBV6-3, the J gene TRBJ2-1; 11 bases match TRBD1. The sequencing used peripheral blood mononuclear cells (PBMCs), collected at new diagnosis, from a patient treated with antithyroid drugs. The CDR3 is CASSWDRGKNEQFF. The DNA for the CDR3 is TGTGCCAGCAGTTGGGACAGGGGGAAAAATGAGCAGTTCTTC.